What follows is one TCR beta chain and its context. Its antigen is currently not known. One base away there is no much larger clone; base qualities are not given. From the germline V gene (reference sequence), CDR1 is LNHDA and CDR2 is SQIVND. V and J are truncated by 6 bases and 4 bases respectively, leaving an intervening sequence of 12 bases. Counted from cysteine to phenylalanine, this CDR3 has 13 amino acids. The kept DNA is CDR3 alone, 39 bases in frame from the first base. The CDR3 regions of human TCRbeta chains were analyzed by immunosequencing. For the original study's pipeline: Repertoire TCRs were matched against a reference library of SARS-CoV-2-specific TCRs generated with the MIRA antigen-specificity platform. Breadth meant the fraction of unique TCRs that were SARS-CoV-2-associated, whereas depth meant the fraction of total T cells that were SARS-CoV-2-associated. Using the MIRA data, every spike-specific TCR was mapped to the spike region that the TCR reacted to and assigned to either a CD4 or a CD8 class. Log10-transformed breadth and depth values were compared by one-way ANOVA with Sidak's multiple comparisons tests. Here the immuneACCESS table is served through TCRdb, limited to in-frame sequences with V and J called. Missing clones are a known gap in these copies; in checked studies unresolved V genes cover under half, and the rest lacks a known reason. V and J calls and clone size follow that table, whereas D and trimming were derived from the DNA. The sample table records about 220,000 clones; about 92% of these occur just once. Jointly, the top ten make up 1% of the sample.

This record comes from a study of T cell responses to AZD1222 COVID-19 vaccine (dated by TCRdb to about 2021). Concerning the study at large: A total of just over 230 trial participants underwent TCR sequencing, of whom about 200 had received two doses of AZD1222 and around 25 had received two doses of the MenACWY control vaccine. Trial participants were enrolled by age into 18-55, 56-69 and 70-plus year subgroups, with about 150, 28 and 57 TCR-sequenced participants respectively. The full study reports these points: In the small 56-69-year group, the increase in depth fell short of significance, most likely because of low power. Conclusions about previously exposed vaccinees are limited, since just five or six AZD1222 recipients were seropositive for SARS-CoV-2 at baseline. Reportedly, close to half of the unique spike-specific TCRs recognized epitopes lying outside the regions that are mutated in the B.1.351 and B.1.1.7 variants. Because no samples from the day 14 peak response were available, repertoires could be characterized only after the peak T cell response. Participants were mostly white British and included more females than males, and it was suggested by the authors that clonal diversity may have been underestimated. After two AZD1222 doses, spike-specific TCR breadth and depth were significantly higher than at day 0 and than in MenACWY recipients. CD4 TCRs associated with the vaccine covered the entire spike protein, and the dominant responses were in regions 160-218 and 743-854.

Explained via the paper, the time point label denotes: baseline before first vaccination. The treatment or condition label for this specimen denotes: meningococcal conjugate vaccine given as trial control. Samples from vaccinated people were obtained from the UK trials COV001 and COV002, which included a single-blind randomized controlled phase 2/3 trial of AZD1222 (ChAdOx1 nCoV-19) in healthy adults. For TCRbeta chain sequencing, PBMC samples from trial participants were taken at day 0 and at day 28 after the second dose. This receptor was obtained from an adult in good health. Sequenced here: peripheral blood, sampled on day 0 of MenACWY control vaccination. The chain is encoded by TRBV19 joined to TRBJ1-2; no confident D gene assignment can be made. In nucleotide form, the sequence is TGTGCCAGTAGCACTGGACGAGCCTATGGCTACACCTTC. The translation is CASSTGRAYGYTF.